The rows below give T cell receptor beta chains drawn from one sample of a study of blood T cell repertoires in COVID-19. The protocol was immunoSEQ multiplex PCR, while the TCRdb copy is restricted to in-frame clones and leaves out a portion. Of about 110,000 clones in the sample, 55% to 75% are singletons; the top ten hold about 1.8%. The sample comprised peripheral blood. The receptors were sampled from a woman aged 35 to 49 with acute or convalescent COVID-19. Both conserved end residues are part of each CDR3. Fields, in order: J gene, CDR3 length, V gene, CDR3 protein.

j_gene: TRBJ2-7; len: 13; v_gene: TRBV30; CDR3aa: CAWSVRDTYEQYF
j_gene: TRBJ2-5; len: 14; v_gene: TRBV19; CDR3aa: CASSKTQGQETQYF
j_gene: TRBJ2-3; len: 15; v_gene: TRBV5-1; CDR3aa: CASSPMEGQRNTQYF
j_gene: TRBJ1-2; len: 14; v_gene: TRBV19; CDR3aa: CASSTGQGGYGYTF
j_gene: TRBJ2-2; len: 13; v_gene: TRBV5-1; CDR3aa: CASSPTGTGELFF
j_gene: TRBJ1-3; len: 11; v_gene: TRBV20-1; CDR3aa: CSARGPNTIYF
j_gene: TRBJ1-5; len: 13; v_gene: TRBV10-3; CDR3aa: CAISESTEQPQHF
j_gene: TRBJ2-3; len: 12; v_gene: TRBV19; CDR3aa: CASSIDPRAQYF
j_gene: TRBJ1-2; len: 14; v_gene: TRBV6-6; CDR3aa: CASSYGTGNYGYTF
j_gene: TRBJ2-3; len: 19; v_gene: TRBV6-2/TRBV6-3; CDR3aa: CASSYPGGVPPISTDTQYF
j_gene: TRBJ2-3; len: 14; v_gene: TRBV4-1; CDR3aa: CASSQVPGTDTQYF
j_gene: TRBJ2-2; len: 15; v_gene: TRBV7-3; CDR3aa: CASSLTRENTGELFF
j_gene: TRBJ2-3; len: 14; v_gene: TRBV5-1; CDR3aa: CASSPGQGVDTQYF
j_gene: TRBJ1-1; len: 14; v_gene: TRBV19; CDR3aa: CASSTQGVVTEAFF
j_gene: TRBJ2-5; len: 17; v_gene: TRBV5-1; CDR3aa: CASSLWGRGQGQETQYF
j_gene: TRBJ1-4; len: 15; v_gene: TRBV12-5; CDR3aa: CASGLVRETNEKLFF
j_gene: TRBJ2-4; len: 16; v_gene: TRBV14; CDR3aa: CASSQGRGGLKGIQYF
j_gene: TRBJ1-1; len: 17; v_gene: TRBV28; CDR3aa: CASSPTGGRNKETEAFF
j_gene: TRBJ2-5; len: 14; v_gene: TRBV5-1; CDR3aa: CASNDPTLGGTQYF
j_gene: TRBJ2-6; len: 16; v_gene: TRBV2; CDR3aa: CASSATSTPGANVLTF
j_gene: TRBJ1-1; len: 14; v_gene: TRBV27; CDR3aa: CASRPGHMNTEAFF
j_gene: TRBJ1-1; len: 15; v_gene: TRBV5-1; CDR3aa: CASSLREGSSTEAFF
j_gene: TRBJ2-7; len: 15; v_gene: TRBV5-1; CDR3aa: CASSLDTGTVREQYF
j_gene: TRBJ1-2; len: 16; v_gene: TRBV4-1; CDR3aa: CASSQGHLQGVYGYTF
j_gene: TRBJ2-3; len: 16; v_gene: TRBV6-2/TRBV6-3; CDR3aa: CASSYARELSTDTQYF
j_gene: TRBJ2-1; len: 17; v_gene: TRBV7-9; CDR3aa: CASSVGQGGTSNNEQFF
j_gene: TRBJ2-3; len: 17; v_gene: TRBV19; CDR3aa: CASMLAGVQGSADTQYF
j_gene: TRBJ2-6; len: 19; v_gene: TRBV5-6; CDR3aa: CASSPAARPAGSGANVLTF
j_gene: TRBJ2-3; len: 16; v_gene: TRBV7-2; CDR3aa: CASSLGQGRGADTQYF
j_gene: TRBJ2-2; len: 16; v_gene: TRBV5-1; CDR3aa: CASSSRGGTGAGELFF
j_gene: TRBJ1-4; len: 12; v_gene: TRBV15; CDR3aa: CATSSRDEKLFF
j_gene: TRBJ2-5; len: 19; v_gene: TRBV29-1; CDR3aa: CSVVGTYKRGGPPQETQYF
j_gene: TRBJ2-2; len: 17; v_gene: TRBV3-1/TRBV3-2; CDR3aa: CASSSRGTGGDTGELFF
j_gene: TRBJ1-2; len: 17; v_gene: TRBV7-8; CDR3aa: CASSPGQGAGGGYGYTF
j_gene: TRBJ2-1; len: 15; v_gene: TRBV5-5; CDR3aa: CASSPGLAGGHEQFF
j_gene: TRBJ1-2; len: 16; v_gene: TRBV5-4; CDR3aa: CASSPDIGQGTYGYTF
j_gene: TRBJ2-7; len: 14; v_gene: TRBV4-2; CDR3aa: CASSQDAGPYEQYF
j_gene: TRBJ1-5; len: 19; v_gene: TRBV6-2/TRBV6-3; CDR3aa: CASSKGQGGGFASNQPQHF
j_gene: TRBJ2-5; len: 15; v_gene: TRBV5-4; CDR3aa: CASSTASGGQETQYF
j_gene: TRBJ2-1; len: 16; v_gene: TRBV6-5; CDR3aa: CASSYLSGSSYNEQFF
j_gene: TRBJ1-5; len: 15; v_gene: TRBV6-5; CDR3aa: CASSYAYPPGQPQHF
j_gene: TRBJ1-1; len: 14; v_gene: TRBV5-1; CDR3aa: CASSSQGAATEAFF
j_gene: TRBJ1-6; len: 12; v_gene: TRBV11-2; CDR3aa: CASSPRTGGIHF
j_gene: TRBJ2-3; len: 15; v_gene: TRBV5-1; CDR3aa: CASSLAAGVTDTQYF
j_gene: TRBJ1-3; len: 15; v_gene: TRBV27; CDR3aa: CASSLDIHSGNTIYF
j_gene: TRBJ2-3; len: 16; v_gene: TRBV5-1; CDR3aa: CASSLGPGQRTDTQYF